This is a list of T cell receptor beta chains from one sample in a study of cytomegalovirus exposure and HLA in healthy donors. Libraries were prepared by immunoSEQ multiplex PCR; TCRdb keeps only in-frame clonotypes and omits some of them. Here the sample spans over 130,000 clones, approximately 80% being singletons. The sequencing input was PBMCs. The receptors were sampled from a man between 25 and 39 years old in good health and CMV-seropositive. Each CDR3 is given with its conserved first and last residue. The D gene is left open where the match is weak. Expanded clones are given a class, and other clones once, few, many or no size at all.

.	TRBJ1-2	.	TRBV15	TGTGCCACCAGCACCACCATCGACAGCTATGGCTACACCTTC	CATSTTIDSYGYTF
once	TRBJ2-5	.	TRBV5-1	TGCGCCAGCAGCTTGGTGGCGGGGGCAAGCGGGGAGACCCAGTACTTC	CASSLVAGASGETQYF
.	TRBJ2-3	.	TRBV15	TGTGCCACCAGCAGAGATTATGTCACAGATACGCAGTATTTT	CATSRDYVTDTQYF
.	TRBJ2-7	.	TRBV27	TGTGCCAGCAGTTCCAGGGCCTTCTTGGGGGAGCAGTACTTC	CASSSRAFLGEQYF
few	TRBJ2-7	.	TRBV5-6	TGTGCCAGCAGCTTGCCCCCCGGCGAGCAGTACTTC	CASSLPPGEQYF
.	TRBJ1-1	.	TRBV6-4	TGTGCCAGCACCCGTGGCAGGGCCTTTTTT	CASTRGRAFF
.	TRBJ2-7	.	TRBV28	TGTGCCAGCAGTTTGAGGGGGGGGCTGAGTGAGCAGTACTTC	CASSLRGGLSEQYF
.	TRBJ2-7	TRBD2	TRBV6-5	TGTGCCAGCAGTTACGGCCTAGCGGGATACGAGCAGTACTTC	CASSYGLAGYEQYF
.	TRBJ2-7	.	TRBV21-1	TGTGCCAGCACCTCAATGGGCAGGGGTGGTTGCGAGCAGTACTTC	CASTSMGRGGCEQYF
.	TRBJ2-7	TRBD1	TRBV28	TGTGCCAGCAGTGTCCCCGGGACAAAAACAGGGGACGAGCAGTACTTC	CASSVPGTKTGDEQYF
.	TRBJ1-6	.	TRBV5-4	TGTGCCAGCAGCTTTAGGGGAGGGAATTCACCCCTCCACTTT	CASSFRGGNSPLHF
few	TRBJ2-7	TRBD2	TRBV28	TGTGCCACGACTAGCGGGGGGGCCAATAATCGCGAGCAGTACTTC	CATTSGGANNREQYF
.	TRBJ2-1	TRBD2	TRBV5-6	TGTGCCAGCAGCTTGGGGACTAGCGGGAGTAATGAGCAGTTCTTC	CASSLGTSGSNEQFF
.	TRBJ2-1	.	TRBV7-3	TGTGCCAGCAGCTTAACGGGGCGAGGATCCTACAATGAGCAGTTCTTC	CASSLTGRGSYNEQFF
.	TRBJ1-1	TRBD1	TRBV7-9	TGTGCCAGCAGCCGCAGGGACAGGGGGGCCACTGAAGCTTTCTTT	CASSRRDRGATEAFF
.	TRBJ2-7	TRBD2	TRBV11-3	TGTGCCAGCAGCTTCGACGCTAGCGGGGGATACGAGCAGTACTTC	CASSFDASGGYEQYF
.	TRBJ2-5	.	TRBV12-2	TGTGCAAGTCGCTTTTTCACCGGGACCACATACAGGGCAGAGACCCAGTACTTC	CASRFFTGTTYRAETQYF
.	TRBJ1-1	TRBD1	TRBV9	TGTGCCAGCAGCGTAGGGGCCACAGGGGCCGAGAACACTGAAGCTTTCTTT	CASSVGATGAENTEAFF
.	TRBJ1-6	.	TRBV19	TGTGCCAGTAGCCTGATGGGACTTAATTCACCCCTCCACTTT	CASSLMGLNSPLHF
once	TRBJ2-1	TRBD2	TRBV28	TGTGCCAGCAGCCCGCCGGGACTAGCGGACAATGAGCAGTTCTTC	CASSPPGLADNEQFF
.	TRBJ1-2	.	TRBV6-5	TGTGCCAGCAGAGTTCCAGGGCAGGGGTTATTGGGCTACACCTTC	CASRVPGQGLLGYTF
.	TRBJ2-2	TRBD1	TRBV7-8	TGTGCCAGCAGCTTAGCCGGGACAGGGGTCACCGGGGAGCTGTTTTTT	CASSLAGTGVTGELFF
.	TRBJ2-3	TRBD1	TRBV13	TGTGCCGGCAGCTTACGGGACAGTACGCAGTATTTT	CAGSLRDSTQYF
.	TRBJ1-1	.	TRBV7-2	TGTGCCAGCAGCTTAGCGATGATAGGGGGCACTGAAGCTTTCTTT	CASSLAMIGGTEAFF
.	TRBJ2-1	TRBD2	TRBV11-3	TGTGCCAGCAGCCCCCGACTAGCGGGAGTTGTAGATGAGCAGTTCTTC	CASSPRLAGVVDEQFF
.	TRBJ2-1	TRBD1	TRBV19	TGTGCCAGTAGTAGACTTACAGGGGCCGCCTACAATGAGCAGTTCTTC	CASSRLTGAAYNEQFF
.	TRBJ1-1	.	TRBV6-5	TGTGCCAGCAGTTACGCAGGGTTCGGCACTGAAGCTTTCTTT	CASSYAGFGTEAFF
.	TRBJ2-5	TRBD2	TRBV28	TGTGCCAGCACCGGGGGGAGCAAAGAGACCCAGTACTTC	CASTGGSKETQYF
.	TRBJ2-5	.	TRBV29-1	TGCAGCGTTGAAGCAGTAGCCTTGGGGACCCAGTACTTC	CSVEAVALGTQYF
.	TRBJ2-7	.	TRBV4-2	TGTGCCAGCAGCCGTTTGGACAGGGGGGCCCCTCTAGCGGGGAACTCCTACGAGCAGTACTTC	CASSRLDRGAPLAGNSYEQYF
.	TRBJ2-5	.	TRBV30	TGTGCCTGGAGTGTGGGCATCCAAGAGACCCAGTACTTC	CAWSVGIQETQYF
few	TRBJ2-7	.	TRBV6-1	TGTGCCATCCGGACAGCCTCGGCCTACGAGCAGTACTTC	CAIRTASAYEQYF
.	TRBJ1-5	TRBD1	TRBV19	TGTGCCAGTAGTATAGGTGGGACAGGGTACAAACCCCAGCATTTT	CASSIGGTGYKPQHF
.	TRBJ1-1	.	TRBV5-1	TGCGCCAGCAGCTTGCCAACCACCGGGACAGAAGCTTTCTTT	CASSLPTTGTEAFF
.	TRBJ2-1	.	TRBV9	TGTGCCAGCAGCGTAGTTAGCCAGGGTAGCAATGAGCAGTTCTTC	CASSVVSQGSNEQFF
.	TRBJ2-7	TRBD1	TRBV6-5	TGTGCCAGCAGCGGGGACAGGGGAACATCCGAGCAGTACTTC	CASSGDRGTSEQYF
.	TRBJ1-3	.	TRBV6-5	TGTGCCGGCAGTTCTCTCCCTGGAAACACCATATATTTT	CAGSSLPGNTIYF
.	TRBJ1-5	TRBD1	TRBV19	TGTGCCAGTAGTTCCCGTCCGGGACAGGGATTTTATAGCAATCAGCCCCAGCATTTT	CASSSRPGQGFYSNQPQHF
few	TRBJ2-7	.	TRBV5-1	TGCGCCAGCAGCTTGGGGGCAGGGTCCTCCTACGAGCAGTACTTC	CASSLGAGSSYEQYF
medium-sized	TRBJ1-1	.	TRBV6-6	TGTGCCAGCAGTTACTCGGAGACCAGAGGCACTGAAGCTTTCTTT	CASSYSETRGTEAFF
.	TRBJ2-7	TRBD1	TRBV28	TGTGCCAGCAGTCAATCCCTGACAGGGGGGAGCGAGCAGTACTTC	CASSQSLTGGSEQYF
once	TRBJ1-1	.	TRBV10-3	TGTGCCATCAGTGACTGGGCAGGGTCGGGCACTGAAGCTTTCTTT	CAISDWAGSGTEAFF
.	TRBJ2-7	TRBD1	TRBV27	TGTGCCAGCAGGGAGGGACAGGGGGCCTACGAGCAGTACTTC	CASREGQGAYEQYF
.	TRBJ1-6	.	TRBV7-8	TGTGCCAGCAGCCTCCTAGGTTCACCCCTCCACTTT	CASSLLGSPLHF
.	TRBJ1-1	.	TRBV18	TGTGCCAGCTCACCATCCACAGGGAACACTGAAGCTTTCTTT	CASSPSTGNTEAFF
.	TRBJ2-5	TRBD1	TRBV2	TGTGCCAGCAGTGAAGCGCGGACAGGGAAAGAGACCCAGTACTTC	CASSEARTGKETQYF
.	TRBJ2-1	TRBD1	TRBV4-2	TGTGCCAGCAGCCAAGGACAGGGACCCTACAATGAGCAGTTCTTC	CASSQGQGPYNEQFF
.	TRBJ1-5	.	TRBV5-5	TGTGCCAGCAGCTTGTGGGGGCCGTCCAATCAGCCCCAGCATTTT	CASSLWGPSNQPQHF
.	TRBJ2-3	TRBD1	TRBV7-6	TGTGCCAGCAGCTTAGGTATTTCGGGGACAGACACAGATACGCAGTATTTT	CASSLGISGTDTDTQYF
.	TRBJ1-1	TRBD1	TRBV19	TGTGCCAGTAGTATGGGTTGGACAGGCGTGAACACTGAAGCTTTCTTT	CASSMGWTGVNTEAFF
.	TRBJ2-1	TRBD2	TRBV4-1	TGCGCCAGCAGCCTAAGGACTCCGGGGGGTGAGCAGTTCTTC	CASSLRTPGGEQFF
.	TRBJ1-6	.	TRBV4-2	TGTGCCAGCAGCCCACATGGGGGCGCGGATAATTCACCCCTCCACTTT	CASSPHGGADNSPLHF
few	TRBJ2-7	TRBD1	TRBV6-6	TGTGCCAGCAGGGACAGGAGCCCTTCCTACGAGCAGTACTTC	CASRDRSPSYEQYF
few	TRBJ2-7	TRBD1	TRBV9	TGTGCCAGCAGCCGGACAGGGAACGGCTACGAGCAGTACTTC	CASSRTGNGYEQYF
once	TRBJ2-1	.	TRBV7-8	TGTGCCAGCAGCTTAGACGGCGGTTCCTACAATGAGCAGTTCTTC	CASSLDGGSYNEQFF
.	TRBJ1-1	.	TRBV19	TGTGCCAGTAGCAGGACAGTGAACACTGAAGCTTTCTTT	CASSRTVNTEAFF
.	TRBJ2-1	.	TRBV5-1	TGCGCCAGCAGCTTGGACGGACAGAGGGGTGAGCAGTTCTTC	CASSLDGQRGEQFF
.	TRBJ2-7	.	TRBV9	TGTGCCAGCCCCTGGGGCCTCAGCCCCTACGAGCAGTACTTC	CASPWGLSPYEQYF
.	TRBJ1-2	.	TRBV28	TGTGCCAGCAGTTTTACAGGGAAGATTGGCTACACCTTC	CASSFTGKIGYTF